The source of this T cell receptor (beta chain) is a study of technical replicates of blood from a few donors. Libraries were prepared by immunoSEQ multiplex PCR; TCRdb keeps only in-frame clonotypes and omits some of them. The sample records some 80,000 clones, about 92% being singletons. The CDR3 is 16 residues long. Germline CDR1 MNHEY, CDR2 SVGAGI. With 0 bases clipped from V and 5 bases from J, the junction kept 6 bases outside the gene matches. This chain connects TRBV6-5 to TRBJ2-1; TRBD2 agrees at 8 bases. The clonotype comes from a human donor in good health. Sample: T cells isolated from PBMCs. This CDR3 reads CASSYSTSGFNNEQFF. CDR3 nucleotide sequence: TGTGCCAGCAGTTACTCTACTAGCGGTTTCAACAATGAGCAGTTCTTC.